Shown below are 30 T cell receptor beta chains from a single sample sequenced in a study of prognosis after radiotherapy for stage I lung cancer. Genomic DNA served as the source from which two-round multiplex PCR generated TCR beta CDR3 amplicons. Primers specific to each TRBV and TRBJ gene drove first-round PCR. Via MiXCR, TCRdb re-called the multiplex PCR reads, giving one row per CDR3 protein. The table has 20,000 to 30,000 distinct CDR3 sequences, around 36% seen once. The sequenced sample was PBMCs, obtained before or after stereotactic body radiation therapy (not recorded which). The receptors were gathered from a donor over 45 with non-small cell lung cancer.

There are many counts of this clonotype. V is TRBV20-1 and J is TRBJ1-5; D is possibly TRBD1 (6 bases). This CDR3 has 14 residues. Trimming stripped 3 bases from V and 2 bases from J, with 11 bases between. Germline CDR1 reads DFQATT; CDR2 reads SNEGSKA (reference sequence). Here the CDR3 reads CSARAHRGNQPQHF. As DNA, the CDR3 is TGCAGTGCTAGGGCCCACAGGGGCAATCAGCCCCAGCATTTT.

This clonotype was found many times. The V call is TRBV28, the J call TRBJ1-1; unclear D gene. Trimming took off 7 bases at V and 0 bases at J, with 12 bases between the two ends. The CDR3 is made up of 14 amino acids. Per germline, CDR1 MDHEN and CDR2 SYDVKM. The CDR3 bases are TGTGCCAGCAACGTGCGGGAGCTGAACACTGAAGCTTTCTTT. Encoded protein: CASNVRELNTEAFF.

The rearrangement links TRBV24-1 to TRBJ1-5, with D maybe TRBD1 (5 bases). The V gene lost 3 bases and the J gene lost 8 bases, with 13 bases spanning the gap. Looked up from germline, CDR1 is KGHDR and CDR2 is SFDVKD. The CDR3 covers 14 residues. The CDR3 DNA sequence: TGTGCCACCAGTGATGGGGCTGGGGAGAAGCCCCAGCATTTT. It encodes CATSDGAGEKPQHF.

Many counts were recorded for this clonotype. The chain carries TRBV20-1 and TRBJ1-1; D remains unclear. The V gene's germline CDR1 is DFQATT and CDR2 SNEGSKA (reference sequence). The V end was cut by 1 base, the J end by 1 base, with 7 bases between. This CDR3 comprises 13 residues. CDR3 DNA sequence: TGCAGTGCTAGAGGTACAGAGAACACTGAAGCTTTCTTT. Its protein is CSARGTENTEAFF.

This clonotype was counted ten times or more. The CDR3 sequence is CSARRGGAYEQYF. The CDR3, as DNA: TGCAGTGCTAGGAGGGGGGGTGCCTACGAGCAGTACTTC. The chain combines TRBV20-1 with TRBJ2-7; D is perhaps TRBD2 (7 bases). Trimming removed 3 bases from V and 2 bases from J, with 11 bases in between. This CDR3 is 13 amino acids long. Germline CDR1 and CDR2: DFQATT and SNEGSKA (reference sequence).

Comments on this clonotype: A much larger clone sits a single nucleotide away, making a read error possible. The chain couples TRBV20-1 to TRBJ1-4; 8 bases map to TRBD1. Germline loops: CDR1 DFQATT, CDR2 SNEGSKA (reference sequence). The CDR3 totals 12 residues. CDR3 in DNA: TGCAGTCCGACAGGGACAGGTGAAAAACTGTCTTTT. It yields the protein CSPTGTGEKLSF.

J is TRBJ2-2 and V is TRBV6-2 or TRBV6-3; a possible D gene is TRBD2 (6 bases). Germline assignment: CDR1 MNHEY and CDR2 SVGEGT. Trimming shortened V by 5 bases and J by 5 bases, and 18 bases separated the two germline ends. The CDR3 runs to 16 residues. The CDR3 is CASSPWGVANTGELFF. CDR3 coding DNA: TGTGCCAGCAGTCCCTGGGGGGTGGCTAATACCGGGGAGCTGTTTTTT.

This sequence joins TRBV20-1 and TRBJ2-5; 7 bases fit TRBD1. Germline V CDR1 and CDR2: DFQATT, SNEGSKA (reference sequence). The CDR3 spans 13 residues. Trimming removed 6 bases from V and 5 bases from J; junction bases left unmatched: 9. CDR3 in amino acids: CSARERGLETQYF. The CDR3 DNA is TGCAGTGCCCGAGAAAGGGGGCTTGAGACCCAGTACTTC.

This chain joins TRBV20-1 and TRBJ1-3, with D uncertain. The V end was cut by 6 bases, the J end by 4 bases, with 7 bases between. The germline CDR1 and CDR2 sequences are DFQATT and SNEGSKA (reference sequence). This CDR3 is 11 amino acids long. CDR3 in DNA: TGCAGTGCCGGTGGGGGAAACACCATATATTTT. Protein sequence: CSAGGGNTIYF.

This clonotype came up many times. The chain couples TRBV18 to TRBJ1-5, with D possibly matching TRBD1 (6 bases). Germline CDR1 KGHSH, CDR2 LQKENI. CDR3 length equals 15 residues. V was shortened by 3 bases and J by 6 bases, with 15 bases between the two germline ends. Here the CDR3 reads CASSPEQGRSQPQHF. CDR3 in DNA: TGTGCCAGCTCACCTGAACAGGGACGGTCTCAGCCCCAGCATTTT.

The table lists this clonotype with a count of one. The V call is TRBV6-1, the J call TRBJ2-2; 7 nucleotides agree with TRBD2. The CDR3 sequence is 14 residues long. The germline gives CDR1 MNHNS, CDR2 SASEGT. V was pared by 7 bases and J by 4 bases, with 6 bases of the junction left unmatched. CDR3 coding DNA: TGTGCCAGCACTGCCGGGAGGCCCACCGGGGAGCTGTTTTTT. This encodes CASTAGRPTGELFF.

This chain links TRBV28 with TRBJ2-2; D is unclear. V was cut by 7 bases and J by 0 bases, with 12 bases left in between. CDR1 is MDHEN and CDR2 is SYDVKM in the germline V gene. The CDR3 is 15 residues long. For the CDR3, the DNA is TGTGCCAGCACCTCGCGAGTACCGAACACCGGGGAGCTGTTTTTT. This gives the protein CASTSRVPNTGELFF.

In its sample, this clonotype was seen many times. This sequence joins TRBV20-1 and TRBJ2-5; 9 positions match TRBD2. The CDR3 is made up of 13 amino acids. J lost 3 bases, V lost 4 bases, and 3 bases had no gene match. From germline, CDR1 is DFQATT and CDR2 SNEGSKA (reference sequence). The CDR3 sequence: CSANSGGKETQYF. The CDR3 nucleotides are TGCAGTGCTAATAGCGGGGGCAAAGAGACCCAGTACTTC.

The V and J genes are TRBV19 and TRBJ1-1; 8 nucleotides agree with TRBD1. Per the germline V gene, CDR1 is LNHDA and CDR2 is SQIVND (reference sequence). This CDR3 is 15 amino acids long. V gave up 7 bases and J gave up 1 base; unmatched junction bases: 8. CDR3 amino acids: CASKGQGGKNTEAFF. DNA of the CDR3: TGTGCCAGTAAAGGACAGGGCGGAAAGAACACTGAAGCTTTCTTT.

This clonotype was counted ten times or more. This sequence joins TRBV5-1 and TRBJ1-1; TRBD1 matches 8 bases. The CDR3 is made up of 14 amino acids. The germline V gene has CDR1 SGHRS and CDR2 YFSETQ. After removal of 0 bases from V and 5 bases from J, the junction contained 3 bases not matched to a gene. CDR3 loop: CASSLDTGGTEAFF. CDR3 coding DNA: TGCGCCAGCAGCTTGGATACAGGGGGGACTGAAGCTTTCTTT.

The chain uses TRBV24-1 and TRBJ2-1, with 7 bases that match TRBD2. This CDR3 region has 13 residues. With 1 base clipped from V and 9 bases from J, the junction kept 2 bases outside the gene matches. Germline assignment: CDR1 KGHDR and CDR2 SFDVKD. CDR3 region: CATSDFGGSEQFF. Written as DNA, the CDR3 is TGTGCCACCAGTGATTTCGGGGGGAGTGAGCAGTTCTTC.

Concerning this clonotype itself: A much larger clone is a single base away; this may be a read error. The conserved final phenylalanine or tryptophan is absent from the CDR3, which likely points to a read error. J is TRBJ1-2 and V is TRBV6-2 or TRBV6-3, with 7 bases lining up with TRBD1. CDR3 size: 12 residues. Looked up from germline, CDR1 is MNHEY and CDR2 is SVGEGT. V lost 6 bases to trimming and J lost 10 bases; unmatched junction nucleotides: 8. The CDR3 nucleotides are TGTGCCAGCAGGGCCGGGACAGACCACTACACCCTC. Translated: CASRAGTDHYTL.

This clonotype was seen only once. The rearrangement uses TRBV6-2 or TRBV6-3 and TRBJ1-6; 10 nucleotides align to TRBD1. The CDR3 has 20 amino acids. J lost 3 bases, V lost 2 bases, and 13 bases had no gene match. The V gene's germline CDR1 is MNHEY and CDR2 SVGEGT. The CDR3 bases are TGTGCCAGCAGTTACCACGGGGATTTAGGGACAGGGGTCTATAATTCACCCCTCCACTTT. This gives the protein CASSYHGDLGTGVYNSPLHF.

This clonotype was counted many times. The chain couples TRBV11-3 to TRBJ2-5; possible D gene TRBD2, 6 bases. The V gene lost 5 bases and the J gene lost 4 bases, with 20 bases spanning the gap. The CDR3 is made up of 16 amino acids. Germline V gives CDR1 SGHNT, CDR2 YENEEA. DNA of the CDR3: TGTGCCAGCAGCCCGTCCCTCCGGGGGACGGGAGAGACCCAGTACTTC. Translation: CASSPSLRGTGETQYF.

In its sample, this clonotype was seen many times. V gene TRBV6-1 combines with J gene TRBJ2-6, with D perhaps matching TRBD1 or TRBD2 (5 bases each). From germline, CDR1 is MNHNS and CDR2 SASEGT. This CDR3 region has 15 residues. Trimming pared 7 bases from V and 4 bases from J, leaving 14 bases between. The CDR3 is CASIPYGTGANVLTF. The CDR3, as DNA: TGTGCCAGCATTCCTTACGGGACCGGGGCCAACGTCCTGACTTTC.

Ten or more counts support this clonotype. The chain recombines TRBV7-9 with TRBJ2-1, with 7 nucleotides matching TRBD2. The CDR3 is 17 residues long. The germline gives CDR1 SEHNR, CDR2 FQNEAQ (reference sequence). The V segment lost 5 bases and the J segment 0 bases; nucleotides outside the gene matches: 10. CDR3 DNA: TGTGCCAGCAGCCGAAGGGCTAGCGGCAGCTCCTACAATGAGCAGTTCTTC. This gives the protein CASSRRASGSSYNEQFF.

The chain couples TRBV28 to TRBJ1-5; D ambiguous. V was trimmed by 8 bases and J by 3 bases, leaving 11 bases between them. This CDR3 region has 13 residues. Germline V gene lookup returns CDR1 MDHEN and CDR2 SYDVKM. CDR3 loop: CASAETANQPQHF. For the CDR3, the DNA is TGTGCCAGCGCCGAAACGGCCAATCAGCCCCAGCATTTT.

For this clonotype: One end of the junction varies from germline; a read error may be responsible. V and J are TRBV6-2 or TRBV6-3 and TRBJ2-5; D is possibly TRBD2 (5 bases). Looked up from germline, CDR1 is MNHEY and CDR2 is SVGEGT. The CDR3 covers 14 residues. CDR3 sequence: CASMRAKYRETQHF. In DNA form, the CDR3 reads TGTGCCAGTATGAGGGCCAAGTACCGAGAGACCCAGCACTTC.

This clonotype was counted many times. This rearrangement joins TRBV29-1 to TRBJ1-1, with no clear D. Germline loops: CDR1 SQVTM, CDR2 ANQGSEA. There are 14 residues in the CDR3. Trimming stripped 0 bases from V and 2 bases from J, with 10 bases between. This CDR3 reads CSVEEVAGNTEAFF. CDR3 nucleotides: TGCAGCGTTGAAGAGGTTGCGGGAAACACTGAAGCTTTCTTT.

The gene calls are TRBV28 and TRBJ2-5; 9 bases are a match to TRBD2. V shed 6 bases and J 5 bases; nucleotides not matched to a gene: 16. The length of the CDR3 is 17 residues. Looked up from germline, CDR1 is MDHEN and CDR2 is SYDVKM. This chain's CDR3 is CASSRPSGARFRETQYF. CDR3 DNA: TGTGCCAGCAGCCGCCCTAGCGGGGCAAGATTCCGGGAGACCCAGTACTTC.

The chain is built from TRBV9 and TRBJ2-1; 7 bases are a match to TRBD2. In germline, CDR1 is SGDLS, CDR2 YYNGEE. V lost 3 bases and J lost 9; bases outside the gene matches: 15. This CDR3 has 16 amino acids. The CDR3 reads CASSGSRDGGLGEQFF. CDR3 nucleotide sequence: TGTGCCAGCAGCGGAAGCCGGGACGGGGGGTTGGGTGAGCAGTTCTTC.

The rearrangement joins TRBV6-6 to TRBJ2-6, with D possibly being TRBD2 (6 bases). V dropped 0 bases and J dropped 0 bases, with 15 bases sitting between them. The CDR3 totals 19 residues. Germline CDR1 is MNHNY and CDR2 is SVGAGI (reference sequence). In DNA, the CDR3 is TGTGCCAGCAGTTACTCGAGGGACTTCCGTAGCTCTGGGGCCAACGTCCTGACTTTC. This gives the protein CASSYSRDFRSSGANVLTF.

This clonotype was seen many times. The genes are TRBV7-2 and TRBJ2-5; weak D call: TRBD1 (6 bases). The V gene's germline CDR1 is SGHTA and CDR2 FQGNSA. Trimming took off 3 bases at V and 2 bases at J, with 10 bases between the two ends. The CDR3 is 14 residues long. The DNA of the CDR3 is TGTGCCAGCAGCTTTCAGGACAGTCAAGAGACCCAGTACTTC. It is translated as CASSFQDSQETQYF.

The chain uses TRBV18 and TRBJ2-7; D gene uncertain. This CDR3 comprises 14 residues. CDR1 is KGHSH, CDR2 LQKENI, per germline. V was pared by 3 bases and J by 5 bases, with 14 bases between. CDR3 DNA: TGTGCCAGCTCACCTAGCCGGTGGTCCGACGAGCAGTACTTC. Translated, it gives CASSPSRWSDEQYF.

The chain is built from TRBV6-1 and TRBJ1-1, with D uncertain. Per the germline V gene, CDR1 is MNHNS and CDR2 is SASEGT. Trimming pared 8 bases from V and 1 base from J, leaving 11 bases between. The CDR3 runs to 13 residues. CDR3 residues: CASLGVWNTEAFF. The CDR3 DNA reads TGTGCCAGCCTCGGGGTATGGAACACTGAAGCTTTCTTT.